The sequence of this T cell receptor beta chain was determined in a study of Ad26.COV2.S vaccination and SARS-CoV-2 variants. Notes on the study in general: In vaccinated individuals, spike-specific CD8+ and CD4+ T cell responses reportedly displayed substantial breadth. TCR breadth and depth estimates may have understated total T cell responses.

Some clones are missing from TCRdb's copy, which holds only in-frame ones; the method was immunoSEQ multiplex PCR. This repertoire shows about 400,000 clones, around 89% found once; its top ten account for about 2%. For this clone: What it binds is not known.

Noted treatment: 15 to 20 received Ad26.COV2.S at low or high dose, single or two shots; five or six received placebo; per-sample allocation not given. Day 63 after the first injection of vaccine or placebo was the sampling time. Spike of the Wuhan-strain SARS-CoV-2 was expressed by an Ad26 vector, which formed the vaccine. This CDR3 has 13 amino acids. V shed 4 bases and J shed 4 bases, with 7 bases lying between them. The germline V gene has CDR1 LGHDT and CDR2 YNNKEL (reference sequence). The source was peripheral blood, collected in a trial of Ad26.COV2.S vaccine versus placebo. The clonotype was recovered from a person aged 18-60 years who received the Ad26.COV2.S COVID-19 vaccine or a placebo. The chain uses TRBV3-1 (or the pseudogene TRBV3-2) and TRBJ2-2; a weak D match, TRBD1 (6 bases). CDR3 sequence reads: CASSPQGTGELFF. In DNA form, the CDR3 reads TGTGCCAGCAGCCCACAGGGCACCGGGGAGCTGTTTTTT.